The clone carrying this T cell receptor beta chain was seen a handful of times. The data were obtained in a study of technical replicates of blood from a handful of donors. Clones were sequenced by immunoSEQ multiplex PCR, and TCRdb holds only the in-frame ones, with some missing. The sample comprises about 14,000 clones, about 80% of which are singletons, and approximately 11% rests with the top ten. V lost 3 bases and J lost 0; bases outside the gene matches: 6. Germline V gene sequence: CDR1 KGHSH, CDR2 LQKENI. This CDR3 is 16 amino acids long. The sample taken for sequencing was PBMCs. This clonotype originated in a human donor in good health. This chain joins TRBV18 and TRBJ2-7; 9 positions match TRBD1. The CDR3 nucleotides read TGTGCCAGCTCACCGGCCCTGGGACAGGGCTCCTACGAGCAGTACTTC. The encoded protein is CASSPALGQGSYEQYF.